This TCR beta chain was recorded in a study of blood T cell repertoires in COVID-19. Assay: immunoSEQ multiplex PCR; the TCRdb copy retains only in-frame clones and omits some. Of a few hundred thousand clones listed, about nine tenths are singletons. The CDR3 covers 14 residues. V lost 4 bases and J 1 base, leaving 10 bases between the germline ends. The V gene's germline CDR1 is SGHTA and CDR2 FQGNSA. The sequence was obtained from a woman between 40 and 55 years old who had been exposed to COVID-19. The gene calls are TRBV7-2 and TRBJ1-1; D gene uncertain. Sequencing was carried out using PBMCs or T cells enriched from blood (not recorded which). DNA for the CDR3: TGTGCCAGCAGCTGGTCCGGAGCGAACACTGAAGCTTTCTTT. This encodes CASSWSGANTEAFF.